This paragraph reports one T cell receptor (beta chain). The antigen remains unidentified. CD4+ T cells that had been cultured provided DNA sequenced with the Oncomine TCR Beta short-read assay. It was cultured CD4+ T cells from which genomic DNA was extracted. TCRdb re-called the PCR reads through MiXCR, storing one row per CDR3 protein. The sample holds around 10,000 distinct CDR3 sequences, about 34% seen once. Treatment indicated: roughly ten-day PBMC culture with coronavirus spike peptide pools or control peptides (ViraFEST assay). It was before the COVID-19 pandemic (2011-2018) that the unexposed donor's CD4+ T cells were collected. The record originates from a study of vaccination and CD4 T cells after COVID-19. The CDR3 extends over 14 amino acids. The germline V gene has CDR1 MDHEN and CDR2 SYDVKM. Trimming shortened V by 4 bases and J by 6 bases, and 15 bases separated the two germline ends.

This chain links TRBV28 with TRBJ1-2; D ambiguous. This TCR was recovered from a human donor in good health. Sequencing used CD4+ T cells from blood, cultured in vitro. CDR3 coding DNA: TGTGCCAGCAGTTCCATCCGGTCCTCCAATGGCTACACCTTC. This sequence encodes CASSSIRSSNGYTF.